This T cell receptor (beta chain) was documented in a study of T cell repertoires in cytomegalovirus infection. This clonotype came up once. What it recognizes is unknown. Via MiXCR, TCRdb re-called the reads, giving one row per CDR3 protein. The sample has about 130,000 distinct CDR3 sequences; roughly 32% are singletons. Germline assignment: CDR1 LGHNA and CDR2 YSLEER. V was cut by 0 bases and J by 1 base, with 10 bases left in between. This CDR3 spans 16 amino acids. The gene calls are TRBV4-3 and TRBJ2-1; D uncertain. The sequence derives from a human donor in good health (CMV status not recorded). Some clones in this sample may be carry-over from other donors' samples. Source: CD8+ T cells from cultured PBMCs, taken from culture after CMV antigen stimulation. The CDR3 DNA is TGCGCCAGCAGCCAAGATATTAAAGGTTCCTACAATGAGCAGTTCTTC. Residues: CASSQDIKGSYNEQFF.